This T cell receptor (beta chain) emerged from a study of T cell responses to AZD1222 COVID-19 vaccine. For this clone: What it binds is not known.

Profiling relied on immunoSEQ multiplex PCR, and the TCRdb table lists in-frame clones only, not all of them. Of approximately 140,000 clones in the sample, more than 80% were seen once. Germline CDR1 reads MNHNY; CDR2 reads SVGAGI (reference sequence). Trimming stripped 6 bases from V and 4 bases from J, with 13 bases between. The CDR3 consists of 14 residues. Whole-study findings and limits: Clonal diversity may have been underestimated, and the donors were mostly white British, with more females than males. Repertoire sampling occurred only after the peak T cell response. As reported, nearly half of all spike-specific TCRs target variant regions that are unmutated.

This TCR was sampled from an adult who received the MenACWY meningococcal vaccine as a control. The V call is TRBV6-6, the J call TRBJ1-3; no firm D call. Here the sequenced sample was peripheral blood, taken 28 days after the second dose of the MenACWY control vaccine. This CDR3 is CASSPYTPGNTIYF. CDR3 DNA sequence: TGTGCCAGCAGCCCTTATACGCCCGGAAACACCATATATTTT.